This T cell receptor beta chain emerged from a study of T cells after yellow fever vaccination. Study details: Fractions of low cell number were prepared using SMART-Seq v4 Ultra Low Input.

Findings and limits, study-wide: A large majority of primary-vaccination clones showed up again after the booster (just under 97% CD4, 88% CD8). Though it reached lower strength, the secondary response hit its peak faster, day 5 versus 15.

TCR cDNA was made by 5'RACE template switching, adding a universal primer site and UMIs. TCRdb independently ran MiXCR on the 5' RACE reads; one entry per CDR3 protein. The table includes 450,000 to 600,000 distinct CDR3 sequences, less than 15% detected once. Trimming cost V 9 bases and J 5 bases, with 9 bases left between them. Germline V CDR1 and CDR2: LNHDA, SQIVND (reference sequence). The CDR3 loop spans 11 amino acids. As to this clonotype: The antigen remains undetermined.

V gene TRBV19 combines with J gene TRBJ2-3; a possible D gene is TRBD1 (5 bases). This specimen consisted of PBMCs, obtained on the day of the yellow fever booster vaccination. This clonotype was obtained from a man aged 25-45 years who received the YFV17D yellow fever vaccine. CDR3 in amino acids: CASRERDTQYF. As DNA, the CDR3 is TGTGCCAGCAGGGAACGAGATACGCAGTATTTT.